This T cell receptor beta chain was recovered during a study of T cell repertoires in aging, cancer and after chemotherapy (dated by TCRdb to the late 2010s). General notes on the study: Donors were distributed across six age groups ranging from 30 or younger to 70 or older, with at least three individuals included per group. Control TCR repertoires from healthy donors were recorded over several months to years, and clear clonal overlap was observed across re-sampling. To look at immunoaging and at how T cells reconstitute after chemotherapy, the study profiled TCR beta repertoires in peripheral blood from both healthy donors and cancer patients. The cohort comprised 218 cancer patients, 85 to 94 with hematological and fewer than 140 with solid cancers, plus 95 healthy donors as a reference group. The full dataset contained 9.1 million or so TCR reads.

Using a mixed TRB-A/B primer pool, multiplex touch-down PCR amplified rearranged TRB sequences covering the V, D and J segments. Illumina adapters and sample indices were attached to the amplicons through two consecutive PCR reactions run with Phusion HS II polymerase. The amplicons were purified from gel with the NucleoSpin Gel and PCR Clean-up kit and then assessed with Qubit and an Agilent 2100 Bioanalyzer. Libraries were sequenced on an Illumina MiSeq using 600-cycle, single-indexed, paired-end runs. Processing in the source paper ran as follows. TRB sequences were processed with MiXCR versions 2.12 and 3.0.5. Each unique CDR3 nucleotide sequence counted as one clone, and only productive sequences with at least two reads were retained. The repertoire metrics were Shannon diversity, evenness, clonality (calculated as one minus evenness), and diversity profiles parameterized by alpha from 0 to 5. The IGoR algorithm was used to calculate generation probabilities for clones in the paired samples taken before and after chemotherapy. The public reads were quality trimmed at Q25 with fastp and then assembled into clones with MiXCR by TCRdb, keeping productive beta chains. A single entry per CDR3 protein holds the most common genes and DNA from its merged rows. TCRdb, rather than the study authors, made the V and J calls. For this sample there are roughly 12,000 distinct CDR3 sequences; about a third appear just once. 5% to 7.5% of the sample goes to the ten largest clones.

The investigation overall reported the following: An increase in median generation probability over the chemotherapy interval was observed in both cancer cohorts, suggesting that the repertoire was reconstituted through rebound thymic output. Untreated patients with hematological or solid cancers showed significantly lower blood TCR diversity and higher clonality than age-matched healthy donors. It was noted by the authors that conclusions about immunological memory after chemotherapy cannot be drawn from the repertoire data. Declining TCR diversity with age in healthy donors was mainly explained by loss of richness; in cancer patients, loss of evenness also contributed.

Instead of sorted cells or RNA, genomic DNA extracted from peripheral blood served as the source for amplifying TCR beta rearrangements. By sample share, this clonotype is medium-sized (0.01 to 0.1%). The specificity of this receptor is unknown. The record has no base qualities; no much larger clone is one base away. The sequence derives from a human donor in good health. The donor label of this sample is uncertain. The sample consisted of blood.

The CDR3 reads as follows: CSATWGPREQYF. The nucleotides read TGCAGCGCGACCTGGGGGCCGCGGGAGCAGTACTTC. The rearranged segments are TRBV29-1 and TRBJ2-7; the D gene is possibly TRBD1, with 6 bases matching. According to the germline V gene, CDR1 reads SQVTM and CDR2 reads ANQGSEA. The CDR3 has 12 amino acids, counting the end cysteine and phenylalanine. The entry retains the CDR3 DNA only, 36 bases that are in frame from base 1. V lost 7 bases and J lost 7 bases; the stretch between them is 17 bases long.